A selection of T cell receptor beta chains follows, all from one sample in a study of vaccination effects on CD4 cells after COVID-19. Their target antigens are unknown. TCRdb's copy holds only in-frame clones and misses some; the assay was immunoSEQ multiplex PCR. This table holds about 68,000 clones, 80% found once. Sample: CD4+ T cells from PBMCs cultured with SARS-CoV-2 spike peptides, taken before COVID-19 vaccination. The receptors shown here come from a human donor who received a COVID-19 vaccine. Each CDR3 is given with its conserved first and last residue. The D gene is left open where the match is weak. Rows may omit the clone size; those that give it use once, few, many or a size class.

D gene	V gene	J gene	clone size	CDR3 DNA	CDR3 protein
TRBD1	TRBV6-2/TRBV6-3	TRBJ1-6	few	TGTGCCAGCAGTCGCTCCGGGACAGGGGTTTCACCCCTCCACTTT	CASSRSGTGVSPLHF
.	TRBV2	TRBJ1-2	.	TGTGCCAGCAGTGGACAGTCCCCCCTCATCTATGGCTACACCTTC	CASSGQSPLIYGYTF
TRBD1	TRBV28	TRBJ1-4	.	TGTGCCAGCAGTGTTGGGACAGGGGCAAAGGCAACTAATGAAAAACTGTTTTTT	CASSVGTGAKATNEKLFF
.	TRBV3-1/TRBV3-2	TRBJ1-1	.	TGTGCCAGCAGCCAAGGCCTGAACACTGAAGCTTTCTTT	CASSQGLNTEAFF
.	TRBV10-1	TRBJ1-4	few	TGCGCCAGCAGTAGGGGCCGGTTTGAAAAACTGTTTTTT	CASSRGRFEKLFF
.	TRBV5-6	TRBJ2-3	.	TGTGCCAGCAGCTTTGACCCGGCTTGGAGCACAGATACGCAGTATTTT	CASSFDPAWSTDTQYF
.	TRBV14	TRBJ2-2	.	TGTGCCAGCAGCCCCAGACCTAGCGGGGAGCTGTTTTTT	CASSPRPSGELFF
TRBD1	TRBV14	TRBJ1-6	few	TGTGCCAGCAGCCGTGACAGGGTTTCAGCGGGTTCACCCCTCCACTTT	CASSRDRVSAGSPLHF
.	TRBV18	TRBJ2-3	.	TGTGCCAGCTCACCAAGGGGGTCCACATCCACAGATACGCAGTATTTT	CASSPRGSTSTDTQYF
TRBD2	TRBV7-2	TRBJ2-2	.	TGTGCCAGCAGCTTAGTTAGCGGGGGTGGCACCGGGGAGCTGTTTTTT	CASSLVSGGGTGELFF
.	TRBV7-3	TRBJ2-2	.	TGTGCCAGCAGCTATCTGGGGACCACAAACACCGGGGAGCTGTTTTTT	CASSYLGTTNTGELFF
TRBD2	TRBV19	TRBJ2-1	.	TGTGCCAGTAGTATAAGGAGCGGGGGGGCCGGAGAGCAGTTCTTC	CASSIRSGGAGEQFF
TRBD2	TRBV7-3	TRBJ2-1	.	TGTGCCAGCAGCTTAGCCGGACTAGCCAGTGAGCAGTTCTTC	CASSLAGLASEQFF
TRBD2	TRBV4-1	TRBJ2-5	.	TGCGCCAGCAGCCACCCCGGACTAGCGGGGGGGCCAGGGCGAGAGACCCAGTACTTC	CASSHPGLAGGPGRETQYF
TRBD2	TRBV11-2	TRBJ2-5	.	TGTGCCAGCGGCATAGCGGGGGCAGGGGAGACCCAGTACTTC	CASGIAGAGETQYF
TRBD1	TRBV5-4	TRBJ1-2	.	TGTGCCAGCAGCCAGGACAGGGGGCGAGGCTACACCTTC	CASSQDRGRGYTF
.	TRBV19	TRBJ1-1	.	TGTGCCATCAAAATAAGAGGGGACATCCCGAACACTGAAGCTTTCTTT	CAIKIRGDIPNTEAFF
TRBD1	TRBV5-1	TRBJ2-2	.	TGCGCCAGCAGCGAGAAACAGGGGGCCATCGGGGAGCTGTTTTTT	CASSEKQGAIGELFF
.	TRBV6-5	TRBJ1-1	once	TGTGCCAGCAGGGACTTTAACACTGAAGCTTTCTTT	CASRDFNTEAFF
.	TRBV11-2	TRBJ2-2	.	TGTGCCAGCAGCAATGACCGAACCCAGACCGGGGAGCTGTTTTTT	CASSNDRTQTGELFF
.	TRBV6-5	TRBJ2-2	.	TGTGCCAGCAGTTACTCGCAGGGTTTGAGCACCGGGGAGCTGTTTTTT	CASSYSQGLSTGELFF
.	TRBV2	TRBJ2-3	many	TGTGCCAGCAGTGAAGCTTGGGGGAGCACAGATACGCAGTATTTT	CASSEAWGSTDTQYF
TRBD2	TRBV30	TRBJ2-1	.	TGTGCCTGGAGTGTAGGGCTAGCGGGGGGGCCACTCAATGAGCAGTTCTTC	CAWSVGLAGGPLNEQFF
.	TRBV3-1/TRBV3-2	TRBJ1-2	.	TGTGCCAGCAGCCAAGATTCAACAGCCGATCGGGGCTACACCTTC	CASSQDSTADRGYTF
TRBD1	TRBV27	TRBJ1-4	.	TGTGCCAGCAGGAGGGACAGATATAATAATGAAAAACTGTTTTTT	CASRRDRYNNEKLFF